The rows below give T cell receptor beta chains drawn from one sample of a study of blood T cell repertoires in COVID-19. This table comes from immunoSEQ multiplex PCR, and its TCRdb copy is limited to in-frame clones, with some not included. The table shows about 150,000 clones, with 84% occurring only once. The sample was peripheral blood. These receptors were collected from a man aged 65 to 85 with acute or convalescent COVID-19. Each CDR3 is given with its conserved first and last residue. Each record gives: V gene, D gene, clone size, J gene, CDR3 protein, CDR3 DNA. The D gene is left open where the match is weak. Size values are once, few and many counts, or a class for expanded clones, and some rows have none.

>TRBV13|TRBD2|NA|TRBJ2-2
CASSLSPGTTNTGELFF
TGTGCCAGCAGCTTATCCCCCGGGACTACCAACACCGGGGAGCTGTTTTTT
>TRBV7-2|NA|few|TRBJ2-1
CASSLGSTGVYNEQFF
TGTGCCAGCAGTTTGGGTAGTACAGGAGTCTACAATGAGCAGTTCTTC
>TRBV7-3|TRBD2|NA|TRBJ2-2
CASSSGLAGPANTGELFF
TGTGCCAGCAGCTCGGGACTAGCGGGGCCCGCGAACACCGGGGAGCTGTTTTTT
>TRBV7-8|NA|NA|TRBJ1-1
CASRKQPNTEAFF
TGTGCCAGCCGCAAACAGCCGAACACTGAAGCTTTCTTT
>TRBV19|TRBD2|once|TRBJ2-2
CASSILASGSTGELFF
TGTGCCAGTAGTATTTTGGCTAGCGGGTCCACCGGGGAGCTGTTTTTT
>TRBV9|TRBD1|NA|TRBJ1-5
CASSAGQGDQPQHF
TGTGCCAGCAGTGCGGGACAGGGGGACCAGCCCCAGCATTTT
>TRBV2|TRBD2|once|TRBJ2-2
CASSELAGGTGELFF
TGTGCCAGCAGTGAACTAGCGGGGGGCACCGGGGAGCTGTTTTTT
>TRBV9|NA|NA|TRBJ2-2
CASSPWPRVETGELFF
TGTGCCAGCAGCCCCTGGCCCCGGGTGGAGACCGGGGAGCTGTTTTTT
>TRBV7-3|NA|NA|TRBJ1-5
CASSPLGQSYSNQPQHF
TGTGCCAGCAGTCCACTCGGACAGTCATATAGCAATCAGCCCCAGCATTTT
>TRBV5-4|NA|NA|TRBJ2-1
CASSLAVPLYNEQFF
TGTGCCAGCAGCTTGGCGGTACCCCTCTACAATGAGCAGTTCTTC
>TRBV2|NA|NA|TRBJ2-7
CASSRRQQGEQYF
TGTGCCAGCAGTAGAAGACAGCAGGGCGAGCAGTACTTC
>TRBV29-1|TRBD2|NA|TRBJ2-1
CSVEGRERYEQFF
TGCAGCGTTGAAGGGCGGGAGAGATATGAGCAGTTCTTC
>TRBV29-1|NA|NA|TRBJ1-1
CSVETGGPSTEAFF
TGCAGCGTTGAAACGGGGGGGCCGAGCACTGAAGCTTTCTTT
>TRBV18|TRBD1|NA|TRBJ1-4
CASSPRDSLNEKLFF
TGTGCCAGCTCACCACGGGACAGCCTGAATGAAAAACTGTTTTTT
>TRBV28|TRBD1|once|TRBJ2-7
CASSTPGQGFSYEQYF
TGTGCCAGCAGTACCCCCGGACAGGGGTTTTCTTACGAGCAGTACTTC
>TRBV19|TRBD1|NA|TRBJ1-4
CASSIQGAVEKLFF
TGTGCCAGTAGTATACAGGGGGCTGTTGAAAAACTGTTTTTT
>TRBV7-2|NA|NA|TRBJ1-1
CASSFRGEAPEAFF
TGTGCCAGCAGCTTCAGAGGGGAGGCCCCTGAAGCTTTCTTT
>TRBV5-1|TRBD1|NA|TRBJ2-7
CASSLDTGGWYEQYF
TGCGCCAGCAGCTTGGACACAGGGGGCTGGTACGAGCAGTACTTC
>TRBV5-1|TRBD2|NA|TRBJ2-3
CASFGTSPTDTQYF
TGCGCCAGCTTCGGGACTAGCCCCACAGATACGCAGTATTTT
>TRBV5-1|TRBD2|few|TRBJ2-3
CASSFPPGTRSTDTQYF
TGCGCCAGCAGCTTCCCCCCCGGGACTAGAAGCACAGATACGCAGTATTTT
>TRBV6-5|TRBD1|NA|TRBJ1-4
CASSVQGAREKLFF
TGTGCCAGCAGCGTACAGGGGGCGCGTGAAAAACTGTTTTTT
>TRBV28|TRBD1|once|TRBJ2-1
CASSFQGAGNEQFF
TGTGCCAGCAGTTTCCAGGGGGCTGGCAATGAGCAGTTCTTC
>TRBV5-1|TRBD1|NA|TRBJ1-6
CASSLGQGRYSPLHF
TGCGCCAGCAGCTTGGGACAGGGGAGATATTCACCCCTCCACTTT
>TRBV28|TRBD1|NA|TRBJ1-5
CASSLPGQGNQPQHF
TGTGCCAGCAGTCTGCCGGGACAGGGAAATCAGCCCCAGCATTTT
>TRBV2|TRBD1|NA|TRBJ1-2
CASRGQGARANYGYTF
TGTGCCAGCAGGGGACAGGGGGCGCGAGCTAACTATGGCTACACCTTC
>TRBV10-3|NA|NA|TRBJ1-1
CAISGAGSGRNEAFF
TGTGCCATCAGTGGTGCGGGGTCAGGGAGGAATGAAGCTTTCTTT